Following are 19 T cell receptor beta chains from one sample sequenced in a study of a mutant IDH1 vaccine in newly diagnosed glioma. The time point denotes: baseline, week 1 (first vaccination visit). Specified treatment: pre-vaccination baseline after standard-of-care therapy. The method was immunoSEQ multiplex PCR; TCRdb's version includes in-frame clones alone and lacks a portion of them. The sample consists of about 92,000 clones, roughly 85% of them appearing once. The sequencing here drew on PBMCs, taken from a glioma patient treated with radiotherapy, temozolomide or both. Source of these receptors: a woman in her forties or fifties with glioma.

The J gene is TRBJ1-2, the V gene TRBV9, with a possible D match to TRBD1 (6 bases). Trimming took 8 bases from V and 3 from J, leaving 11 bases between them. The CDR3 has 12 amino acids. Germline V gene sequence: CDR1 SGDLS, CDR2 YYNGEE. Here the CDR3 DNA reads TGTGCCAGTGGAGGGGGGGACTATGGCTACACCTTC. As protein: CASGGGDYGYTF.

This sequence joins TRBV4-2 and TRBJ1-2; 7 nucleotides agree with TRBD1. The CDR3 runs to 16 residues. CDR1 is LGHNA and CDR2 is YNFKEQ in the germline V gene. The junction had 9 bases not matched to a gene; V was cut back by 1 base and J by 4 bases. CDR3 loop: CASSQGWAGGPYGYTF. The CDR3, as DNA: TGTGCCAGCAGCCAAGGTTGGGCAGGGGGACCCTATGGCTACACCTTC.

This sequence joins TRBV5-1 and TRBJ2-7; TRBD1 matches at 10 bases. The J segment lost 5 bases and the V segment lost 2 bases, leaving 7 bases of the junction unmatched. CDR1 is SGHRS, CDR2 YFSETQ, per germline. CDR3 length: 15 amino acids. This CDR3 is CASSLRTGGEDEQYF. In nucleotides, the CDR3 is TGCGCCAGCAGCTTAAGGACAGGGGGAGAGGACGAGCAGTACTTC.

CDR3 protein: CASSRGGQGGTEQYF. In nucleotides, the CDR3 is TGTGCCAGCAGCCGGGGGGGACAGGGGGGTACCGAGCAGTACTTC. The chain has TRBV5-4 and TRBJ2-7; 11 bases agree with TRBD1. Germline V gene sequence: CDR1 SGHNT, CDR2 YYREEE (reference sequence). V lost 4 bases and J lost 6; bases outside the gene matches: 9. There are 15 residues in the CDR3.

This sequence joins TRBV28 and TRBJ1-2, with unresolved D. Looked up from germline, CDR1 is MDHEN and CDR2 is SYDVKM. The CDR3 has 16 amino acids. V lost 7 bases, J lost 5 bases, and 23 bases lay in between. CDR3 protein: CASKPFSVLNLYGYTF. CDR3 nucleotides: TGTGCCAGCAAGCCCTTCTCTGTGTTAAATCTGTATGGCTACACCTTC.

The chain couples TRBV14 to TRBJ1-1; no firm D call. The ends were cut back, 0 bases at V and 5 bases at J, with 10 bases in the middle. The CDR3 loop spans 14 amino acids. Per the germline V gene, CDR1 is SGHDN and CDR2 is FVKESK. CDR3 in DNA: TGTGCCAGCAGCCAAGAAATTAGTAGGACTGAAGCTTTCTTT. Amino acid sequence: CASSQEISRTEAFF.

The DNA for the CDR3 is TGTGCCTGGAGTGACCCAGGGACAGGGGGAGGGGAGACCCAGTACTTC. Translation: CAWSDPGTGGGETQYF. The chain carries TRBV30 and TRBJ2-5; 11 bases line up with TRBD1. CDR3 length equals 16 residues. The trim removed 1 base at V and 5 bases at J, leaving 9 bases unmatched. Per germline, CDR1 GTSNPN and CDR2 SVGIG (reference sequence).

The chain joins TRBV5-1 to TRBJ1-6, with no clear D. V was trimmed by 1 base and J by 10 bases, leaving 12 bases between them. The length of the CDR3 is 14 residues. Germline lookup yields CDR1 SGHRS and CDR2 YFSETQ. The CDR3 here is CASSLHQSGSPLHF. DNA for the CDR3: TGCGCCAGCAGCTTGCACCAATCGGGATCACCCCTCCACTTT.

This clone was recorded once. The CDR3: CASSLRGAHYGYTF. CDR3 sequence (DNA): TGTGCCAGCAGCTTGAGGGGGGCTCACTATGGCTACACCTTC. The genes are TRBV5-6 and TRBJ1-2; tentatively, D is TRBD1 (6 bases). The V end was cut by 1 base, the J end by 3 bases, with 10 bases between. The germline V gene has CDR1 SGHDT and CDR2 YYEEEE. The CDR3 is 14 amino acids.

CDR3 nucleotides: TGTGCCAGCAGTCCCGGGACAGGGGTCTCCTACGAGCAGTACTTC. Translated, it gives CASSPGTGVSYEQYF. V and J are TRBV27 and TRBJ2-7; the match to TRBD1 covers 10 bases. There are 15 residues in the CDR3. Germline CDR1 reads MNHEY; CDR2 reads SMNVEV (reference sequence). V lost 5 bases and J lost 0; bases outside the gene matches: 4.

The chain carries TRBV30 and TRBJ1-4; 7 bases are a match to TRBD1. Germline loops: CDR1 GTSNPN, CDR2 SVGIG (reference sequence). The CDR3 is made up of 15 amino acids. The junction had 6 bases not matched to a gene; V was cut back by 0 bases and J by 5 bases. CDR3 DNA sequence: TGTGCCTGGAGTGTGAACAGGGGTCCGAATGAAAAACTGTTTTTT. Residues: CAWSVNRGPNEKLFF.

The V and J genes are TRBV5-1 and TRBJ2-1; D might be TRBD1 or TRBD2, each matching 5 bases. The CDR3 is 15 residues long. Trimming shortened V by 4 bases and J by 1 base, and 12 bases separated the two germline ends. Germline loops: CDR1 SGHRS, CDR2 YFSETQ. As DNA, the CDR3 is TGCGCCAGCAGCAGGGACGGAGATTCCTACAATGAGCAGTTCTTC. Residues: CASSRDGDSYNEQFF.

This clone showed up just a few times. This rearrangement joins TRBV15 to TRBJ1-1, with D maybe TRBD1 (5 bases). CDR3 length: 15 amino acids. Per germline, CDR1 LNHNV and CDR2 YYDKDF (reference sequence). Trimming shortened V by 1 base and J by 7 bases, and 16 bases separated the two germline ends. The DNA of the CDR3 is TGTGCCACCAGCAGAGGGGTGGGGGTGGTTGGTGAAGCTTTCTTT. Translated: CATSRGVGVVGEAFF.

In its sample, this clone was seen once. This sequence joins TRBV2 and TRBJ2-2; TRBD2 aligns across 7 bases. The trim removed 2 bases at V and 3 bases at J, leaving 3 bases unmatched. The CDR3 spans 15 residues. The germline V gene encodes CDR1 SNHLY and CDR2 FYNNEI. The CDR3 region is CASSEYGGYTGELFF. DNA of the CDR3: TGTGCCAGCAGTGAATACGGGGGGTACACCGGGGAGCTGTTTTTT.

The chain's CDR3 is CASSRRVNYGYTF. CDR3 bases: TGTGCCAGCAGTCGCAGGGTTAACTATGGCTACACCTTC. The genes are TRBV6-5 and TRBJ1-2; TRBD1 might be the D (5 bases). Trimming cost V 5 bases and J 1 base, with 8 bases left between them. Germline CDR1 is MNHEY and CDR2 is SVGAGI. The CDR3 is made up of 13 amino acids.

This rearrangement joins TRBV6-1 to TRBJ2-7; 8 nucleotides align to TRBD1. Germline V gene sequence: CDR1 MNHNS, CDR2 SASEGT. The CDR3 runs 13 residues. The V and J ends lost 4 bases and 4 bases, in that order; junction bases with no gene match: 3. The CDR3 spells CASSVRTGYEQYF. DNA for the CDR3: TGTGCCAGCAGTGTACGGACAGGGTACGAGCAGTACTTC.

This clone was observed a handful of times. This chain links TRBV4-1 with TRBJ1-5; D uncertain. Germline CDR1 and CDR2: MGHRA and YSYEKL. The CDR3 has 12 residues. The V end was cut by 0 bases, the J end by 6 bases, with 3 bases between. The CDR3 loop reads CASSQDGQPQHF. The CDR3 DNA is TGCGCCAGCAGCCAAGACGGTCAGCCCCAGCATTTT.

As DNA, the CDR3 is TGTGCCAGCAGTGGACAGGGGGCGACTCCCGGGGAGCTGTTTTTT. Amino acids: CASSGQGATPGELFF. This chain links TRBV6-4 with TRBJ2-2; 10 bases are a match to TRBD1. This CDR3 has 15 residues. Germline V CDR1 and CDR2: MRHNA, SNTAGT. Trimming removed 4 bases from V and 6 bases from J; junction bases left unmatched: 5.

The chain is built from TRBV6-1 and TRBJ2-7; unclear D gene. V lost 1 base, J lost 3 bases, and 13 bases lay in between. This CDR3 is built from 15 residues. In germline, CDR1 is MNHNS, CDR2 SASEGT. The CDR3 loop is CASSEGRHKLYEQYF. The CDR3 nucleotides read TGTGCCAGCAGTGAAGGACGACATAAACTCTACGAGCAGTACTTC.